These T cell receptor beta chains were read from a single sample in a study of T cell responses to AZD1222 COVID-19 vaccine. Using immunoSEQ multiplex PCR, the repertoire was profiled, and TCRdb retains in-frame clones only, with some absent. Altogether some 63,000 clones are present, approximately 82% being singletons, with the ten largest covering around 20%. The starting material was peripheral blood, obtained on day 0 of AZD1222 vaccination. These TCRs come from an adult in good health. The CDR3 runs from the conserved cysteine through the conserved F or W. A D gene is named only where the DNA matches it firmly. The size of a clone is reported for some rows only, either as once, few or many, or as a class for expanded clones.

.	TRBV7-9	.	TRBJ1-1	CASSLAGTLNTEAFF	TGTGCCAGCAGCTTAGCGGGCACTTTGAACACTGAAGCTTTCTTT
.	TRBV7-2	.	TRBJ1-2	CASSPRGGGNYGYTF	TGTGCCAGCAGCCCCAGGGGAGGGGGAAACTATGGCTACACCTTC
.	TRBV2	few	TRBJ1-2	CASSVGPSYGYTF	TGTGCCAGCAGTGTCGGACCGAGCTATGGCTACACCTTC
.	TRBV7-2	.	TRBJ2-1	CASSFRGGSYNEQFF	TGTGCCAGCAGCTTTAGGGGGGGCTCCTACAATGAGCAGTTCTTC
.	TRBV7-9	.	TRBJ1-2	CASSLGTVNYGYTF	TGTGCCAGCAGCTTAGGGACGGTGAACTATGGCTACACCTTC
TRBD1	TRBV7-2	.	TRBJ2-5	CASSFPLRGHRQETQYF	TGTGCCAGCAGCTTTCCACTTAGGGGGCATAGACAAGAGACCCAGTACTTC
.	TRBV4-3	.	TRBJ2-3	CASSQDQGSDTQYF	TGCGCCAGCAGCCAAGATCAGGGATCAGATACGCAGTATTTT
.	TRBV7-2	.	TRBJ2-5	CASSLTQGGRRETQYF	TGTGCCAGCAGCTTGACGCAGGGGGGTAGGCGAGAGACCCAGTACTTC
TRBD1	TRBV6-5	once	TRBJ1-2	CASSLPGQGGSYTF	TGTGCCAGCAGCCTACCGGGACAGGGTGGGAGCTACACCTTC
.	TRBV19	.	TRBJ1-5	CASTSTYTGPQHF	TGTGCCAGTACCTCGACATACACAGGGCCCCAGCATTTT
TRBD2	TRBV3-1/TRBV3-2	.	TRBJ2-3	CASSQGLAGGSDTQYF	TGTGCCAGCAGCCAAGGCCTAGCGGGAGGGTCAGATACGCAGTATTTT
.	TRBV19	.	TRBJ1-4	CASSIRGDELFF	TGTGCCAGTAGTATCAGAGGGGATGAACTGTTTTTT
.	TRBV18	.	TRBJ2-1	CASFPPGAHGEQFF	TGTGCCAGCTTCCCTCCGGGAGCGCACGGGGAGCAGTTCTTC
.	TRBV7-9	.	TRBJ2-7	CASSLAAGNEQYF	TGTGCCAGCAGCTTAGCGGCAGGAAACGAGCAGTACTTC
.	TRBV15	.	TRBJ1-1	CATSRDGDTMNTEAFF	TGTGCCACCAGCAGAGATGGGGACACCATGAACACTGAAGCTTTCTTT
.	TRBV7-9	medium-sized	TRBJ1-5	CASSLMNQPQHF	TGTGCCAGCAGCTTAATGAATCAGCCCCAGCATTTT
.	TRBV6-2/TRBV6-3	.	TRBJ2-1	CASSLTSYNEQFF	TGTGCCAGCAGTTTAACATCCTACAATGAGCAGTTCTTC
.	TRBV30	.	TRBJ1-5	CAWSDFSESPPQHF	TGTGCCTGGAGTGATTTTAGTGAAAGTCCGCCCCAGCATTTT
.	TRBV6-5	.	TRBJ2-2	CASRGQGGNTGELFF	TGTGCCAGCAGGGGGCAGGGTGGAAACACCGGGGAGCTGTTTTTT
TRBD2	TRBV9	.	TRBJ2-5	CASSAGLAGLQETQYF	TGTGCCAGCAGCGCCGGACTAGCGGGGTTACAAGAGACCCAGTACTTC
.	TRBV7-8	.	TRBJ1-3	CASSLESVSGNTIYF	TGTGCCAGCAGCTTAGAGTCGGTATCTGGAAACACCATATATTTT
.	TRBV4-3	.	TRBJ1-5	CASSQDNGRNQPQHF	TGCGCCAGCAGCCAAGATAATGGGCGCAATCAGCCCCAGCATTTT